The rows below give T cell receptor beta chains drawn from one sample of a study of T cell repertoires in cytomegalovirus infection. TCRdb reprocessed the reads with MiXCR, giving one entry per CDR3 protein. The sample yields around 710,000 distinct CDR3 sequences, about 27% seen once. Their antigens remain unidentified. The material was cultured CD8+ T cells from PBMCs, obtained from culture after CMV antigen stimulation. These receptors all come from a human donor in good health (CMV status not recorded). Some clones in this sample may be carry-over from other donors' samples. Both conserved end residues are part of each CDR3. The order of the fields is J gene, V gene, D gene, clone size, CDR3 protein, CDR3 DNA. A D gene is named only where the DNA matches it firmly. Only some rows state a clone size, as once, few, many or a class for expanded clones.

TRBJ2-2,TRBV5-4,.,.,CASSLGGLTGELFF,TGTGCCAGCAGCTTGGGGGGATTAACCGGGGAGCTGTTTTTT
TRBJ1-2,TRBV12-3/TRBV12-4,TRBD1,.,CASSSSDRGRGGYTF,TGTGCCAGCAGTTCTTCAGACAGGGGGCGCGGAGGCTACACCTTC
TRBJ1-5,TRBV2,.,few,CASDEVPSNQPQHF,TGTGCCAGCGACGAGGTTCCAAGCAATCAGCCCCAGCATTTT
TRBJ1-4,TRBV7-6,.,.,CASSLEYRHVGKLFF,TGTGCCAGCAGCTTAGAGTACCGCCACGTGGGAAAACTGTTTTTT
TRBJ1-1,TRBV19,.,.,CASSIGQVTEAFF,TGTGCCAGTAGTATAGGACAAGTCACTGAAGCTTTCTTT
TRBJ2-6,TRBV5-8,TRBD1,.,CASSLAHYRGSGANVLTF,TGTGCCAGCAGCTTGGCTCATTACAGGGGCTCTGGGGCCAACGTCCTGACTTTC
TRBJ1-1,TRBV12-3/TRBV12-4,.,many,CASSLGGHTEAFF,TGTGCCAGCAGCTTGGGGGGGCACACTGAAGCTTTCTTT
TRBJ1-2,TRBV27,.,few,CASSDGPPSEGYTF,TGTGCCAGCAGCGATGGACCGCCCTCGGAGGGCTACACCTTC
TRBJ1-1,TRBV28,.,few,CASSPNSKRVEAFF,TGTGCCAGCAGTCCTAACAGCAAAAGGGTTGAAGCTTTCTTT
TRBJ1-1,TRBV4-3,.,.,CASSQSGGADEAFF,TGCGCCAGCAGCCAATCCGGGGGCGCCGATGAAGCTTTCTTT
TRBJ1-1,TRBV19,.,few,CASKWRGARTLNTEAFF,TGTGCCAGTAAGTGGCGGGGGGCCAGGACTCTGAACACTGAAGCTTTCTTT
TRBJ1-1,TRBV12-5,.,few,CASGFLPGHQLGTEAFF,TGTGCTAGTGGCTTCCTCCCGGGACACCAGTTGGGCACTGAAGCTTTCTTT
TRBJ1-1,TRBV7-2,.,many,CASSVGITEAFF,TGTGCCAGCAGTGTAGGTATCACTGAAGCTTTCTTT
TRBJ2-3,TRBV25-1,.,.,CASSDITGLGLTDTQYF,TGTGCCAGCAGTGATATAACTGGCCTGGGCCTCACAGATACGCAGTATTTT
TRBJ2-3,TRBV19,TRBD2,.,CASSLTWASGGAGTDTQYF,TGTGCCAGTAGTCTAACTTGGGCTAGCGGGGGGGCTGGTACAGATACGCAGTATTTT
TRBJ2-2,TRBV7-6,.,few,CASSYPMGGGGTGELFF,TGTGCCAGCAGCTACCCCATGGGTGGGGGCGGGACCGGGGAGCTGTTTTTT
TRBJ1-2,TRBV6-5,.,.,CASSYSNTGDYGYTF,TGTGCCAGCAGTTACTCGAATACCGGCGACTATGGCTACACCTTC
TRBJ2-2,TRBV19,TRBD1,.,CASSIPGTEALGELFF,TGTGCCAGTAGTATACCCGGGACAGAGGCGCTCGGGGAGCTGTTTTTT
TRBJ1-2,TRBV5-6,.,.,CASSPQGRGNYGYTF,TGTGCCAGCAGCCCTCAGGGTAGAGGTAACTATGGCTACACCTTC
TRBJ2-2,TRBV24-1,.,.,CATSDSHRSNTGELFF,TGTGCCACCAGTGATTCACACCGATCGAACACCGGGGAGCTGTTTTTT
TRBJ1-1,TRBV7-6,.,.,CASSLQTSTEAFF,TGTGCCAGCAGCTTACAGACCAGCACTGAAGCTTTCTTT
TRBJ1-2,TRBV7-9,.,few,CASSSPADTF,TGTGCCAGCAGCTCCCCGGCAGATACCTTC
TRBJ1-1,TRBV4-1,.,.,CASSQEWSGEAFF,TGCGCCAGCAGCCAAGAATGGTCGGGTGAAGCTTTCTTT
TRBJ2-1,TRBV5-6,TRBD1,.,CASRSGTGLNEQFF,TGTGCCAGCAGATCCGGGACAGGGTTGAATGAGCAGTTCTTC
TRBJ2-3,TRBV19,.,.,CASSIGQGFADTQYF,TGTGCCAGTAGTATTGGTCAGGGATTTGCAGATACGCAGTATTTT
TRBJ2-1,TRBV19,.,few,CASKGRDGRDEQFF,TGTGCCAGTAAGGGCAGAGACGGTCGGGATGAGCAGTTCTTC
TRBJ2-5,TRBV5-4,.,.,CASSLWAGGQETQYF,TGTGCCAGCAGCTTGTGGGCTGGGGGACAAGAGACCCAGTACTTC
TRBJ1-1,TRBV24-1,.,.,CATSDSDDGNEAFF,TGTGCCACCAGTGATTCGGACGACGGGAATGAAGCTTTCTTT
TRBJ1-1,TRBV6-6,TRBD1,many,CASSGSPDRGRTEAFF,TGTGCCAGCAGCGGGAGTCCTGACAGGGGAAGAACTGAAGCTTTCTTT
TRBJ2-1,TRBV7-8,TRBD1,many,CASSSGQEKGNEQFF,TGTGCCAGCAGCTCAGGACAGGAAAAAGGGAATGAGCAGTTCTTC
TRBJ2-3,TRBV7-4,.,few,CASRIGTSSTDTQYF,TGTGCCAGCCGCATTGGGACGTCTAGCACAGATACGCAGTATTTT
TRBJ1-1,TRBV19,.,many,CASSIADKPNTEAFF,TGTGCCAGTAGTATAGCCGACAAACCGAACACTGAAGCTTTCTTT
TRBJ2-6,TRBV7-9,.,.,CASSYRVSGANVLTF,TGTGCCAGCAGCTACCGGGTCTCTGGGGCCAACGTCCTGACTTTC
TRBJ1-5,TRBV12-3/TRBV12-4,.,few,CASSLHLGQPQHF,TGTGCCAGCAGTTTACATCTGGGCCAGCCCCAGCATTTT
TRBJ1-2,TRBV2,.,many,CASSGRPNYGYTF,TGTGCCAGCAGTGGACGGCCGAACTATGGCTACACCTTC
TRBJ2-3,TRBV7-2,TRBD2,many,CASSPVGGASTDTQYF,TGTGCCAGCAGCCCGGTCGGGGGGGCGAGCACAGATACGCAGTATTTT
TRBJ2-7,TRBV6-4,TRBD1,once,CASSDWTGDEQYF,TGTGCCAGCAGTGACTGGACAGGGGACGAGCAGTACTTC
TRBJ1-2,TRBV6-5,.,few,CASSFGQSYGYTF,TGTGCCAGCAGTTTTGGACAGTCCTATGGCTACACCTTC
TRBJ2-1,TRBV15,.,.,CATSRDQGRNNEQFF,TGTGCCACCAGCAGAGATCAAGGACGGAACAATGAGCAGTTCTTC
TRBJ2-2,TRBV6-1,TRBD1,.,CASWDSNTGELFF,TGTGCCAGTTGGGACAGCAACACCGGGGAGCTGTTTTTT
TRBJ1-1,TRBV6-5,.,few,CASKKGLLNTEAFF,TGTGCCAGCAAAAAGGGTCTATTGAACACTGAAGCTTTCTTT
TRBJ1-1,TRBV7-9,TRBD1,.,CASSPLPGGHPNTEAFF,TGTGCCAGCAGCCCCCTCCCAGGGGGACACCCGAACACTGAAGCTTTCTTT
TRBJ1-5,TRBV7-9,.,few,CASSSTGLSNQPQHF,TGTGCCAGCAGCTCTACAGGTCTCAGCAATCAGCCCCAGCATTTT
TRBJ2-7,TRBV6-1,TRBD1,few,CASSLEHTGGYEQYF,TGTGCCAGCAGTTTAGAACATACAGGGGGCTACGAGCAGTACTTC
TRBJ1-2,TRBV12-3/TRBV12-4,.,few,CASSPRVTSGGYGYTF,TGTGCCAGCAGTCCCCGAGTGACGTCCGGGGGCTATGGCTACACCTTC
TRBJ2-4,TRBV7-8,.,few,CASSLAGEEAKNIQYF,TGTGCCAGCAGCTTAGCAGGGGAGGAGGCCAAAAACATTCAGTACTTC
TRBJ1-4,TRBV19,.,once,CASSMVMDPGEKLFF,TGTGCCAGTAGTATGGTCATGGACCCCGGTGAAAAACTGTTTTTT
TRBJ1-1,TRBV6-2/TRBV6-3,.,.,CASRTWEIEAFF,TGTGCCAGCAGAACCTGGGAGATTGAAGCTTTCTTT
TRBJ2-5,TRBV28,.,.,CASSLPGPLTQYF,TGTGCCAGCAGTTTACCGGGACCGCTAACCCAGTACTTC
TRBJ2-2,TRBV9,TRBD2,few,CASSVSGGHGTGELFF,TGTGCCAGCAGCGTCTCGGGGGGGCATGGCACCGGGGAGCTGTTTTTT
TRBJ1-4,TRBV28,.,.,CASSLLSIKKPNEKLFF,TGTGCCAGCAGTTTGCTCAGTATCAAAAAACCGAATGAAAAACTGTTTTTT
TRBJ1-5,TRBV7-8,.,few,CASSLGLIDENQPQHF,TGTGCCAGCAGCTTAGGCCTTATAGATGAGAATCAGCCCCAGCATTTT
TRBJ1-2,TRBV12-5,.,few,CASGQTDGGPANYGYTF,TGTGCTAGTGGCCAAACCGACGGGGGGCCCGCGAACTATGGCTACACCTTC
TRBJ1-4,TRBV7-4,.,few,CASSFILARNEKLFF,TGTGCCAGCAGCTTCATTCTGGCGCGTAATGAAAAACTGTTTTTT
TRBJ1-6,TRBV7-3,.,many,CASSLRQNNSPLHF,TGTGCCAGCAGCTTGAGACAAAATAATTCACCCCTCCACTTT
TRBJ2-1,TRBV14,.,few,CASSQESPSNEQFF,TGTGCCAGCAGCCAAGAATCCCCCTCGAATGAGCAGTTCTTC
TRBJ2-5,TRBV6-5,.,.,CASSHEVGALETQYF,TGTGCCAGCAGTCACGAGGTGGGGGCCTTGGAGACCCAGTACTTC
TRBJ1-1,TRBV25-1,.,.,CASRTSSRTGGINTEAFF,TGTGCCAGCAGAACCAGTTCCCGTACGGGGGGGATAAACACTGAAGCTTTCTTT
TRBJ2-2,TRBV19,.,.,CASSAPPGLPTGELFF,TGTGCCAGTAGTGCCCCCCCGGGACTTCCTACCGGGGAGCTGTTTTTT
TRBJ2-5,TRBV12-5,TRBD2,.,CASGLVGLAGAGHQETQYF,TGTGCTAGTGGTTTGGTAGGACTAGCGGGAGCCGGGCACCAAGAGACCCAGTACTTC